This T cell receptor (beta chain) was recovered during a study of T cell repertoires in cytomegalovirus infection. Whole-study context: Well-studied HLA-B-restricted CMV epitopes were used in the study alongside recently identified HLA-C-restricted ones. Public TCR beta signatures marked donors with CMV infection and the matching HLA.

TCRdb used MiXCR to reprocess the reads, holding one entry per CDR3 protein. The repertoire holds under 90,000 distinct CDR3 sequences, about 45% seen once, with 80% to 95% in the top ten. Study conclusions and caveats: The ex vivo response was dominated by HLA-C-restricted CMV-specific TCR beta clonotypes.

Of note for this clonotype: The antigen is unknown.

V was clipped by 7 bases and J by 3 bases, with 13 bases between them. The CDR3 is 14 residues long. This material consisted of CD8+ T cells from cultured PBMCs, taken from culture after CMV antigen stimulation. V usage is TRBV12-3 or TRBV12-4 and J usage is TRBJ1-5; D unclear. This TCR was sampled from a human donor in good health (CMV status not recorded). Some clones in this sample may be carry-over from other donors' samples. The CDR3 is CASNTRGLNQPQHF. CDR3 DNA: TGTGCCAGCAACACTCGAGGGCTCAATCAGCCCCAGCATTTT.